Listed here are 29 T cell receptor beta chains from one sample, sequenced in a study of monozygotic twins with inflammatory bowel disease. TCRdb re-called the 5' RACE reads, yielding one record per CDR3 amino acid sequence without DNA. The sample has some 400,000 distinct CDR3 sequences, and its top ten clones hold about 2.3%. The sample consisted of blood. The receptors stem from a human donor with ulcerative colitis or Crohn's disease, or a healthy co-twin of an affected twin (not recorded which).

This chain uses TRBV6-1 with TRBJ1-2. The CDR3 contains 14 residues. Germline V lookup: CDR1 MNHNS, CDR2 SASEGT. The CDR3 region is CASNKLGTNYGYTF.

The genes are TRBV29-1 and TRBJ1-2. The CDR3 totals 13 residues. The germline gives CDR1 SQVTM, CDR2 ANQGSEA. CDR3 loop: CSVVRQGGYGYTF.

This chain joins TRBV7-3 and TRBJ1-1; TCRdb returns TRBD1, unconfirmable since there is no DNA. The CDR3 is 15 residues long. Germline V gives CDR1 SGHTA, CDR2 FQGTGA. CDR3 loop: CASSVEQGVNTEAFF. The full variable domain, rest sourced from reference TRBV7-3 and TRBJ1-1, is GAGVSQTPSNKVTEKGKYVELRCDPISGHTALYWYRQSLGQGPEFLIYFQGTGAADDSGLPNDRFFAVRPEGSVSTLKIQRTERGDSAVYLCASSVEQGVNTEAFFGQGTRLTVV.

The chain recombines TRBV28 with TRBJ2-3; TCRdb's D call, TRBD2, is unchecked because there is no DNA. The CDR3 runs to 16 residues. Germline CDR1 is MDHEN and CDR2 is SYDVKM. The CDR3 region is CASSLRTSGRTDTQYF.

The V call is TRBV6-2 or TRBV6-3, the J call TRBJ1-2. This CDR3 region has 14 residues. CDR1 MNHEY and CDR2 SVGEGT come from the germline V gene. This chain's CDR3 is CASSDARGDYGYTF.

This chain joins TRBV5-1 and TRBJ2-3; TCRdb proposes TRBD1, but this gene call is untestable without DNA. CDR3 length: 16 amino acids. Germline CDR1 and CDR2: SGHRS and YFSETQ. The CDR3 sequence: CASSWDTGSRTDTQYF.

V is TRBV5-6 and J is TRBJ2-1. Germline lookup yields CDR1 SGHDT and CDR2 YYEEEE. This CDR3 is built from 13 residues. CDR3: CASSLTEYNEQFF. The full variable domain, its missing parts supplied by reference TRBV5-6 and TRBJ2-1, is DAGVTQSPTHLIKTRGQQVTLRCSPKSGHDTVSWYQQALGQGPQFIFQYYEEEERQRGNFPDRFSGHQFPNYSSELNVNALLLGDSALYLCASSLTEYNEQFFGPGTRLTVL.

This sequence joins TRBV5-1 and TRBJ1-2; without DNA, the TCRdb call of TRBD1 cannot be checked. This CDR3 spans 18 amino acids. Germline V CDR1 and CDR2: SGHRS, YFSETQ. The CDR3 spells CASSTGTGSRRANYGYTF.

J is TRBJ1-1 and V is TRBV7-2. This CDR3 contains 14 residues. Germline CDR1 is SGHTA and CDR2 is FQGNSA. The CDR3 sequence is CASSPSGGRTEAFF.

V is TRBV5-6 and J is TRBJ2-7. The germline V gene has CDR1 SGHDT and CDR2 YYEEEE. This CDR3 spans 11 amino acids. The CDR3 sequence is CASSFSSEQYF.

This rearrangement joins TRBV5-6 to TRBJ2-7. This CDR3 is 13 amino acids long. Germline assignment: CDR1 SGHDT and CDR2 YYEEEE. The CDR3 reads CASSLLTLEEQYF.

The genes are TRBV5-1 and TRBJ2-1; TCRdb designates TRBD1, a call that cannot be tested without DNA. Germline assignment: CDR1 SGHRS and CDR2 YFSETQ. The CDR3 length is 15 residues. CDR3: CASSLARGEYNEQFF.

The J gene is TRBJ1-2, the V gene TRBV5-1; TCRdb designates TRBD1, a call that cannot be tested without DNA. Germline CDR1 reads SGHRS; CDR2 reads YFSETQ. CDR3 length equals 16 residues. The CDR3 is CASSPGTPKSGYGYTF.

The V gene is TRBV6-6, the J gene TRBJ2-4; TCRdb calls TRBD1, which cannot be checked without DNA. The germline V gene encodes CDR1 MNHNY and CDR2 SVGAGI (reference sequence). The CDR3 has 14 amino acids. The CDR3 here is CASSYSAPANIQYF.

The chain links TRBV5-1 to TRBJ2-1; TCRdb reports TRBD1, a call that lacks DNA to check it against. The CDR3 contains 14 residues. Germline V gene data show CDR1 as SGHRS and CDR2 as YFSETQ. This CDR3 reads CASSGQGVYNEQFF.

V is TRBV5-1 and J is TRBJ2-3; TCRdb designates TRBD1, a call that cannot be tested without DNA. The CDR3 sequence is 15 residues long. CDR1 SGHRS and CDR2 YFSETQ come from the germline V gene. Here the CDR3 reads CASSFDGTGTDTQYF.

This rearrangement joins TRBV20-1 to TRBJ2-5; the D gene TCRdb calls, TRBD2, cannot be checked with no DNA. Germline V CDR1 and CDR2: DFQATT, SNEGSKA (reference sequence). The CDR3 is 16 residues long. The chain's CDR3 is CSARLGTSGLQETQYF.

The chain carries TRBV29-1 and TRBJ1-4. The CDR3 is 15 amino acids. CDR1 SQVTM and CDR2 ANQGSEA come from the germline V gene. The chain's CDR3 is CSVASLALGGEKLFF.

The chain carries TRBV6-1 and TRBJ2-4; TCRdb picks TRBD1, but there is no DNA to check that call. This CDR3 spans 16 amino acids. Germline V gene sequence: CDR1 MNHNS, CDR2 SASEGT. The CDR3 is CASSQPPAVAKNIQYF.

The chain joins TRBV7-2 to TRBJ2-3; TCRdb gives TRBD2 as the D gene, but with no DNA this cannot be confirmed. CDR3 size: 14 residues. CDR1 is SGHTA, CDR2 FQGNSA, per germline. The CDR3 is CASRRDSLTDTQYF.

V is TRBV20-1 and J is TRBJ2-2; the TCRdb D gene call, TRBD1, has no DNA to confirm it. CDR3 length: 12 residues. Germline loops: CDR1 DFQATT, CDR2 SNEGSKA (reference sequence). The CDR3: CSATGNTGELFF.

This sequence joins TRBV20-1 and TRBJ2-3; TCRdb picks TRBD2, but there is no DNA to check that call. Germline V gene data show CDR1 as DFQATT and CDR2 as SNEGSKA (reference sequence). The CDR3 has 18 residues. CDR3 region: CSARETGGLAGGLDTQYF.

The chain has TRBV12-3 or TRBV12-4 and TRBJ2-1; checking the TCRdb D call of TRBD2 is not possible without DNA. The CDR3 has 16 amino acids. This chain's CDR3 is CASRRSGASSYNEQFF.

The chain uses TRBV7-3 and TRBJ2-3; TCRdb selects TRBD2, and the lack of DNA leaves this call unchecked. Per the germline V gene, CDR1 is SGHTA and CDR2 is FQGTGA. The CDR3 is made up of 15 amino acids. This CDR3 reads CASSAGDYSSDTQYF.

The chain links TRBV20-1 to TRBJ2-5; lacking DNA, the TRBD1 call made by TCRdb goes unchecked. CDR1 is DFQATT and CDR2 is SNEGSKA in the germline V gene (reference sequence). CDR3 length equals 15 residues. The CDR3 here is CSARGGDQVRGTQYF.

V gene TRBV12-5 combines with J gene TRBJ2-1; TCRdb proposes TRBD1, but this gene call is untestable without DNA. There are 16 residues in the CDR3. Germline CDR1 reads LGHNT; CDR2 reads FRNRAP. This CDR3 is CASGFRETLSYNEQFF.

The chain has TRBV6-5 and TRBJ2-7. Germline CDR1 MNHEY, CDR2 SVGAGI. This CDR3 has 15 amino acids. This chain's CDR3 is CASSYSTNDIYEQYF.

The gene calls are TRBV9 and TRBJ2-1; the D call of TRBD2 rests on TCRdb alone, since no DNA is present to check it. The germline V gene encodes CDR1 SGDLS and CDR2 YYNGEE. CDR3 length: 16 residues. The CDR3 spells CASSVGGGRAYNEQFF.

J is TRBJ2-7 and V is TRBV7-6; TCRdb names TRBD1, which stays unverified in the absence of DNA. This CDR3 comprises 15 residues. Germline CDR1 is SGHVS and CDR2 is FNYEAQ. CDR3 protein: CASSAEQGSTYEQYF.